This T cell receptor beta chain derives from a study of blood T cells in healthy people across ages. Whole-study findings and limits: Estimated diversity, derived from one million T cells, was regarded as an underestimate.

Caucasian individuals from Russia who were healthy and aged 6 to 90 acted as donors. Every donor provided ten milliliters of peripheral blood. V was trimmed by 7 bases and J by 4 bases, leaving 7 bases between them. CDR3 size: 11 residues. The germline gives CDR1 ENHRY, CDR2 SYGVKD. This clonotype was seen a single time. Its antigen remains unknown. PCR was performed a second time for roughly 7 to 11 cycles using a sample-barcoded 5' primer and a J-beta primer mix. In TCRdb, the 5' RACE reads were re-called with MiXCR into one record per CDR3 protein. The table includes 600,000 or so distinct CDR3 sequences, about 30% detected once.

The chain couples TRBV10-3 to TRBJ1-2; D call uncertain. The origin of this receptor is a woman aged 80 or over in good health. Sequenced material: blood. CDR3 protein: CAIKGSYGYTF. For the CDR3, the DNA is TGTGCCATCAAGGGCAGCTATGGCTACACCTTC.